This T cell receptor (beta chain) was sequenced for a study of regulatory T cells in long-lasting Graves disease. Indicated time point: newly diagnosed GD, antithyroid drugs for less than 3 months. PBMCs provided the RNA from which the TCR library was made. In building TCR beta libraries, iRepertoire HTBI primers were used together with Arm-PCR of CDR3 regions. TCRdb re-analysed the multiplex PCR reads in MiXCR, keeping a single row per CDR3 protein. The table records about 540,000 distinct CDR3 sequences, around an eighth of them present only once. This clonotype was counted many times. Germline-derived CDR1 and CDR2 are DFQATT and SNEGSKA (reference sequence). The V gene end was trimmed by 2 bases and the J gene end by 1 base; junction bases not matched to a gene: 9. The CDR3 extends over 18 amino acids. This same sample was also taken into another study, of T cells in Graves' hyperthyroidism and ophthalmopathy.

The source of this sequence is a man aged 30 to 45 with Graves disease. The V and J genes are TRBV20-1 and TRBJ2-7; 15 nucleotides line up with TRBD2. Specimen: peripheral blood mononuclear cells (PBMCs), collected at new diagnosis, from a patient treated with antithyroid drugs. The CDR3 sequence is CSARPGLAGGSGSYEQYF. The DNA of the CDR3 is TGCAGTGCTAGACCGGGACTAGCGGGAGGCTCAGGATCCTACGAGCAGTACTTC.